Listed below are T cell receptor beta chains from one sample, sequenced in a study of T cells in Graves' hyperthyroidism and ophthalmopathy. Each CDR3 protein is one row after TCRdb ran MiXCR on the multiplex PCR reads. The sample includes more than 500,000 distinct CDR3 sequences, 46% seen only once; the top ten take about 43%. The sample consisted of peripheral blood or thyroid tissue (not recorded which). Receptors were obtained from an adult woman with Graves' disease, either hyperthyroidism or ophthalmopathy (not recorded which). Both conserved end residues are part of each CDR3. A D gene is named only where the DNA matches it firmly. Expanded clones are given a class, and other clones once, few, many or no size at all.

TRBV6-5	-	TRBJ1-4	TRBD1	TGTGCCAGCAGTGGACAGGAGGCGCTACGTGAAAAACTGTTTTTT	CASSGQEALREKLFF
TRBV10-3	-	TRBJ1-6	-	TGTGCCATCAGTGAAGGGGACAATAATTCACCCCTCCACTTT	CAISEGDNNSPLHF
TRBV5-4	-	TRBJ2-7	TRBD1	TGTGCCAGCAGCTTCACAGGGGGCGGCGAGCAGTACTTC	CASSFTGGGEQYF
TRBV2	-	TRBJ1-5	-	TGTGCCAGCAATGTTGGCAATCAGCCCCAGCATTTT	CASNVGNQPQHF
TRBV29-1	many	TRBJ1-3	-	TGCAGCGCCCAAGAAAGCTCTGGAAACACCATATATTTT	CSAQESSGNTIYF
TRBV20-1	-	TRBJ1-1	-	TGCAGTGCAGGGAGGGCACAGGGATTGGTGGACACTAAAGCTTTCTTT	CSAGRAQGLVDTKAFF
TRBV10-3	-	TRBJ2-3	-	TGTGCCATCAGTGAGTTAGCAGCTACAGATACGCAGTATTTT	CAISELAATDTQYF
TRBV27	-	TRBJ1-6	-	TGTGCCAGCAGTACCAGCAGGGTTCAGGGTTCACCCCTCCACTTT	CASSTSRVQGSPLHF
TRBV6-2/TRBV6-3	-	TRBJ2-7	-	TGTGCCAGCAGCTTTATGTTGCGGCCCTACGAGCAGTACTTC	CASSFMLRPYEQYF
TRBV10-3	-	TRBJ1-6	-	TGTGCCAGCAGTCCGAAGAAGGTGGATTCACCCCTCCACTTT	CASSPKKVDSPLHF
TRBV5-1	many	TRBJ2-7	TRBD1	TGTGCCAGCAGTTTGGGACAGGGTGTCTACGAGCAGTACTTC	CASSLGQGVYEQYF
TRBV29-1	-	TRBJ2-7	-	TGCAGCAGTTTAGAAGGGGGGGAGCAGTACTTC	CSSLEGGEQYF
TRBV10-3	many	TRBJ2-7	TRBD2	TGTGCCATCAGTGCGGGTTTAGGGACTAGCGGGAGGAAGAACTACGAGCAGTACTTC	CAISAGLGTSGRKNYEQYF
TRBV25-1	many	TRBJ1-2	TRBD1	TGTGCCAGCGGGACAGGGGGCATGTATGGCTACACCTTC	CASGTGGMYGYTF
TRBV12-3/TRBV12-4	-	TRBJ1-5	-	TGTGCCAGCAGTTTAGGAGGCCAGCACAATCAGCCCCAGCATTTT	CASSLGGQHNQPQHF
TRBV9	many	TRBJ2-7	TRBD2	TGTGCCAGCAGCATCCAAGCGGGGGGCTACGAGCAGTACTTC	CASSIQAGGYEQYF
TRBV7-2	once	TRBJ2-1	-	TGTGCCAGCAGCTTAAGTTCCGTTGGCAATGAGCAGTTCTTC	CASSLSSVGNEQFF
TRBV20-1	-	TRBJ2-7	-	TGCAGTGCTCGAACTGGTACCCACTACGAGCAGTACTTC	CSARTGTHYEQYF
TRBV4-2	few	TRBJ2-7	-	TGTGCCAGCAGCCCCCAGCAGGGTGGAGTATCCCCCTCCGAGCAGTACTTC	CASSPQQGGVSPSEQYF
TRBV7-8	many	TRBJ1-1	-	TGTGCCAGCAGCTTAAAAGGTACCAGTGAAGCTTTCTTT	CASSLKGTSEAFF
TRBV24-1	-	TRBJ2-5	-	TGTGCCACCAGTGATTTAAGGGCAGGGGGGACAGAGACCCAGTACTTC	CATSDLRAGGTETQYF
TRBV19	-	TRBJ1-5	-	TGTGCCAGTAGCCTGGTGGTTTATAGCAATCAGCCCCAGCATTTT	CASSLVVYSNQPQHF
TRBV5-8	-	TRBJ1-3	-	TGTGCCAGCAGCTTCCGGGACGGAAGGAGCTCTGGAAACACCATATATTTT	CASSFRDGRSSGNTIYF
TRBV2	-	TRBJ1-2	-	TGTGCCAGCAGTGGGGCTGTTGGCGGAATACCTTTAAGATATGGCTACACCTTC	CASSGAVGGIPLRYGYTF
TRBV11-3	-	TRBJ1-1	-	TGTGCCAGCAGTGTTGGACGGGACATGAACACTGAAGCTTTCTTT	CASSVGRDMNTEAFF
TRBV19	many	TRBJ1-1	TRBD1	TGTGCCAGTAGGGACAGGTTGTTAGGCACTGAAGCTTTCTTT	CASRDRLLGTEAFF
TRBV7-4	-	TRBJ2-5	TRBD1	TGTGCCAGCAGCTTAGGAAGACAGGGGGGCGGAGAGACCCAGTACTTC	CASSLGRQGGGETQYF
TRBV7-9	-	TRBJ2-7	-	TGTGCCAGCAGCCACCGGGCCAGCGCCTACGAGCAGTACTTC	CASSHRASAYEQYF
TRBV14	-	TRBJ1-2	-	TGTGCCAGCAGCCAAGGGGCCGGAGGGCACTATGGCTACACCTTC	CASSQGAGGHYGYTF
TRBV24-1	-	TRBJ2-1	-	TGTGCCACCAGTGATGAGGGCTACAATGAGCAGTTCTTC	CATSDEGYNEQFF
TRBV10-3	few	TRBJ2-3	-	TGTGCCATCAGTGAGTCGCGAGGGAGCACAGATACGCAGTATTTT	CAISESRGSTDTQYF
TRBV7-9	-	TRBJ2-7	TRBD1	TGTGCCAGCAGCCACCGGGACAGGGGACCCGAGCAGTACTTC	CASSHRDRGPEQYF
TRBV3-1	few	TRBJ1-5	-	TGTGCCAGCCGGACCCCGCGTCAGCCCCAGCATTTT	CASRTPRQPQHF
TRBV10-3	many	TRBJ1-6	-	TGTGCCATCAGGACAGACCCAAATTCACCCCTCCACTTT	CAIRTDPNSPLHF
TRBV7-9	-	TRBJ1-6	-	TGTGCCAGCAGCCCTAGCGGGGAGATTTCACCCCTCCACTTT	CASSPSGEISPLHF
TRBV5-1	many	TRBJ1-6	TRBD1	TGCGCCAGCAGCCCTAGGACAGGGAAGGAATCACCCCTCCACTTT	CASSPRTGKESPLHF
TRBV7-9	-	TRBJ1-2	-	TGTGCCAGCAGCTCATCGTGGGGTTCTAACTATGGCTACACCTTC	CASSSSWGSNYGYTF